These 18 T cell receptor beta chains originate from one sample sequenced in a study of blood T cell repertoires in COVID-19. This table comes from immunoSEQ multiplex PCR, and its TCRdb copy is limited to in-frame clones, with some not included. The data hold 70,000 to 90,000 clones, with around 80% observed a single time. Input material: peripheral blood. Source of these receptors: a man in his 70s with acute or convalescent COVID-19.

V and J are TRBV7-2 and TRBJ1-5, with 8 positions matching TRBD1. Germline V gives CDR1 SGHTA, CDR2 FQGNSA. CDR3 length equals 16 residues. V shed 6 bases, J shed 2 bases, and the junction held 9 bases outside the gene matches. CDR3: CASSYPGGRGNQPQHF. The CDR3 DNA is TGTGCCAGCAGTTATCCAGGGGGCAGGGGCAATCAGCCCCAGCATTTT.

The chain carries TRBV6-5 and TRBJ1-1, with a tentative D call TRBD1 (6 bases). This CDR3 has 13 residues. The V gene lost 6 bases and the J gene lost 0 bases, with 8 bases spanning the gap. From germline, CDR1 is MNHEY and CDR2 SVGAGI. The CDR3 loop is CASRQGLNTEAFF. CDR3 sequence (DNA): TGTGCCAGCAGGCAGGGGTTGAACACTGAAGCTTTCTTT.

The rearrangement links TRBV5-4 to TRBJ1-4, with D uncertain. V was trimmed by 4 bases and J by 0 bases, leaving 10 bases between them. Germline loops: CDR1 SGHNT, CDR2 YYREEE (reference sequence). This CDR3 contains 15 residues. CDR3 sequence (DNA): TGTGCCAGCAGCCGCGACATATCAACTAATGAAAAACTGTTTTTT. Amino acid sequence: CASSRDISTNEKLFF.

V gene TRBV11-2 combines with J gene TRBJ1-1; a possible D gene is TRBD1 (5 bases). The CDR3 sequence is 15 residues long. Trimming pared 0 bases from V and 5 bases from J, leaving 13 bases between. CDR1 is SGHAT and CDR2 is FQNNGV in the germline V gene. The CDR3 spells CASSLDQGPRTEAFF. In nucleotides, the CDR3 is TGTGCCAGCAGCTTAGATCAGGGTCCGAGGACTGAAGCTTTCTTT.

Here the CDR3 DNA reads TGTGCCAGCAGTTTAATACAAAATCAGCCCCAGCATTTT. Translating gives CASSLIQNQPQHF. The chain carries TRBV27 and TRBJ1-5; D remains unclear. The CDR3 has 13 amino acids. Germline CDR1 and CDR2: MNHEY and SMNVEV (reference sequence). V gave up 2 bases and J gave up 4 bases, with 6 bases separating them.

The V call is TRBV5-6, the J call TRBJ2-4; 10 bases are shared with TRBD2. The germline V gene has CDR1 SGHDT and CDR2 YYEEEE. J lost 4 bases, V lost 0 bases, and 1 base had no gene match. This CDR3 contains 15 residues. Written as DNA, the CDR3 is TGTGCCAGCAGCTTGGATAGCGGGGGGAAAAACATTCAGTACTTC. Translating it yields CASSLDSGGKNIQYF.

This sequence joins TRBV2 and TRBJ2-5; no reliable D call. Germline V CDR1 and CDR2: SNHLY, FYNNEI. CDR3 length: 14 amino acids. Trimming cost V 7 bases and J 1 base, with 13 bases left between them. The CDR3 region is CASTPRRAQETQYF. CDR3 DNA: TGTGCCAGCACCCCTCGAAGAGCCCAAGAGACCCAGTACTTC.

This clone was found a few times. The CDR3 DNA follows: TGTGCCAGCAGTGAAAGGGGACAGTCTAGGCGGCAGTACTTC. It encodes CASSERGQSRRQYF. This chain joins TRBV2 and TRBJ2-7, with 7 bases lining up with TRBD1. The CDR3 is made up of 14 amino acids. CDR1 and CDR2 from the germline V gene are SNHLY and FYNNEI. After removal of 2 bases from V and 9 bases from J, the junction contained 10 bases not matched to a gene.

V usage is TRBV9 and J usage is TRBJ1-2, with 8 nucleotides matching TRBD1. The CDR3 contains 16 residues. Germline trimming cut 4 bases from V and 7 bases from J; bases unmatched to any gene: 15. From germline, CDR1 is SGDLS and CDR2 YYNGEE. The CDR3 spells CASSTGQAQTRRGYTF. The CDR3 coding sequence is TGTGCCAGCAGCACGGGACAGGCTCAAACTCGTCGTGGCTACACCTTC.

This chain connects TRBV28 to TRBJ1-4; 7 nucleotides align to TRBD1. The V and J ends lost 8 bases and 8 bases, in that order; junction bases with no gene match: 11. This CDR3 has 14 residues. Germline V lookup: CDR1 MDHEN, CDR2 SYDVKM. The CDR3 DNA follows: TGTGCCAGCTCACTGGAGGGGGCCTGGGAAAAACTGTTTTTT. Protein product: CASSLEGAWEKLFF.

The V gene is TRBV5-1, the J gene TRBJ2-5; D is possibly TRBD2 (5 bases). The ends were cut back, 5 bases at V and 5 bases at J, with 16 bases in the middle. Germline V CDR1 and CDR2: SGHRS, YFSETQ. The CDR3 is 14 residues long. This CDR3 is CASRRGNVGETQYF. For the CDR3, the DNA is TGCGCCAGCAGACGAGGGAATGTGGGCGAGACCCAGTACTTC.

The V call is TRBV28, the J call TRBJ2-1, with D maybe TRBD1 (5 bases). From germline, CDR1 is MDHEN and CDR2 SYDVKM. Trimming pared 2 bases from V and 12 bases from J, leaving 14 bases between. The CDR3 runs to 13 residues. The CDR3 bases are TGTGCCAGCAGTTTAGGACATAACCTAGTGCAGTTCTTC. It translates to CASSLGHNLVQFF. The entire variable domain, with the rest obtained from reference TRBV28 and TRBJ2-1, is as follows: DVKVTQSSRYLVKRTGEKVFLECVQDMDHENMFWYRQDPGLGLRLIYFSYDVKMKEKGDIPEGYSVSREKKERFSLILESASTNQTSMYLCASSLGHNLVQFFGPGTRLTVL.

The V gene is TRBV3-1 (or the pseudogene TRBV3-2), the J gene TRBJ1-3; D is undetermined. This CDR3 is 14 amino acids long. The germline CDR1 and CDR2 sequences are LGHDT and YNNKEL (reference sequence). The V and J ends lost 0 bases and 4 bases respectively, with 7 bases between them. The CDR3 bases are TGTGCCAGCAGCCAAGAAGGGAGCGGAAACACCATATATTTT. Translated, it gives CASSQEGSGNTIYF.

This clone has a handful of counts. The chain couples TRBV5-1 to TRBJ1-2; D perhaps matches TRBD1 (5 bases). The CDR3 extends over 12 amino acids. V was cut by 4 bases and J by 4 bases, with 8 bases left in between. From germline, CDR1 is SGHRS and CDR2 YFSETQ. The CDR3 DNA reads TGCGCCAGCAGCAGGGACTTCTATGGCTACACCTTC. Translating it yields CASSRDFYGYTF.

V and J are TRBV28 and TRBJ2-7; 7 bases match TRBD1. Germline trimming cut 4 bases from V and 4 bases from J; bases unmatched to any gene: 7. The CDR3 consists of 14 residues. The germline V gene has CDR1 MDHEN and CDR2 SYDVKM. The CDR3 region has the DNA TGTGCCAGCAGTTGGTCGGGACAGTTTTACGAGCAGTACGTC. Protein product: CASSWSGQFYEQYV.

This chain joins TRBV9 and TRBJ2-2, with no clear D. The V gene lost 5 bases and the J gene lost 4 bases, with 12 bases spanning the gap. This CDR3 is 14 amino acids long. Per the germline V gene, CDR1 is SGDLS and CDR2 is YYNGEE. The CDR3 DNA is TGTGCCAGCAGGGAGATTCAAGGCACCGGGGAGCTGTTTTTT. Amino acid sequence: CASREIQGTGELFF.

The genes are TRBV5-1 and TRBJ1-1; no firm D call. There are 16 residues in the CDR3. The V gene's germline CDR1 is SGHRS and CDR2 YFSETQ. With 0 bases removed from V and 2 bases from J, the gap between germline ends came to 14 bases. CDR3 amino acids: CASSLVVGVSNTEAFF. The CDR3 DNA sequence: TGCGCCAGCAGCTTGGTCGTTGGTGTCAGTAACACTGAAGCTTTCTTT.

A single count supports this clone. This rearrangement joins TRBV5-1 to TRBJ2-3; TRBD1 might be the D (5 bases). Deletions cut 1 base from V and 4 bases from J, with 16 bases between. CDR1 SGHRS and CDR2 YFSETQ come from the germline V gene. The CDR3 is made up of 16 amino acids. CDR3 in amino acids: CASSLLGAGSADTQYF. The CDR3 DNA is TGCGCCAGCAGCTTGTTAGGGGCAGGGTCTGCAGATACGCAGTATTTT.